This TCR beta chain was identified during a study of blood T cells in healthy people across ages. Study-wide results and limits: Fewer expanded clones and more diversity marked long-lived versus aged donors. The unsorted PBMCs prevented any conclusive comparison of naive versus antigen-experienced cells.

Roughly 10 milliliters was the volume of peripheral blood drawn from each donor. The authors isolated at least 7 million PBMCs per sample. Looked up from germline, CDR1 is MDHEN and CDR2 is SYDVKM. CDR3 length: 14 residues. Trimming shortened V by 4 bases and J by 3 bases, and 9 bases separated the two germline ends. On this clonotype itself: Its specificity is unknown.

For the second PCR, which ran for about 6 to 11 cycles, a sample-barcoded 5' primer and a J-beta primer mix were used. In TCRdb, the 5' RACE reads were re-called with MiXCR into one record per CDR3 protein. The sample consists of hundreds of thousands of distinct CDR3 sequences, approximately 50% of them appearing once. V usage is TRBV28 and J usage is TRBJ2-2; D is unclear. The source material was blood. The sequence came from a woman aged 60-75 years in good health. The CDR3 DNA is TGTGCCAGCAGTTCCCCCTCGTACACCGGGGAGCTGTTTTTT. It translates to CASSSPSYTGELFF.